This T cell receptor beta chain was found in a study of T cells in localized non-small cell lung cancer. TCRdb keeps only in-frame clones here, not all; method: immunoSEQ multiplex PCR. The sample has about 26,000 clones, 88% seen once. This CDR3 has 15 amino acids. V shed 3 bases, J shed 2 bases, and the junction held 6 bases outside the gene matches. The germline gives CDR1 SGDLS, CDR2 YYNGEE. The sequenced sample was peripheral blood, obtained before any cancer treatment. The chain employs TRBV9 and TRBJ2-7; 9 positions agree with TRBD1. This TCR was recovered from a female donor of 60 years or more with stage II squamous cell lung carcinoma. CDR3 bases: TGTGCCAGCAGCGAATCCGGGACAGGGACCTACGAGCAGTACTTC. Translation gives CASSESGTGTYEQYF.